This TCR beta chain was profiled in a study of T cell responses to AZD1222 COVID-19 vaccine. Whole-study results and caveats: Unmutated variant regions reportedly attract nearly half of all spike-specific TCRs.

Here immunoSEQ multiplex PCR was the method, and the copy in TCRdb shows in-frame clones only, minus some. This sample has about 150,000 clones; 92% occur once, and the top ten carry approximately 2%. Worth noting for this clone: The antigen remains unidentified.

CDR3 length: 16 amino acids. Germline V lookup: CDR1 MNHEY, CDR2 SMNVEV (reference sequence). Trimming left V 1 base short and J 2 bases short, with 12 bases between. This chain connects TRBV27 to TRBJ1-5, with D possibly being TRBD1 (6 bases). The sequence derives from an adult in good health. Sample: peripheral blood, taken on day 0 of AZD1222 vaccination. The CDR3 region has the DNA TGTGCCAGCAGTTTATGGGGGGCGACGGGCAATCAGCCCCAGCATTTT. Protein product: CASSLWGATGNQPQHF.